Below, one T cell receptor (beta chain) is given with its context. Its target is not known. Clones were read by immunoSEQ multiplex PCR, and TCRdb kept only the in-frame ones, dropping some. Counted here are approximately 1.4 million clones, 95% to 99% occurring once; the ten biggest clones make up around 0.47%. All participating donors were Caucasian adults from Nashville, Tennessee. V dropped 1 base and J dropped 5; count of bases not matched to a gene: 3. In germline, CDR1 is KGHSH, CDR2 LQKENI. This CDR3 region has 14 residues. These data originate in a study of shared clonotypes between healthy human individuals. Overall study context: Used for every donor were three CD4 naive, three CD4 memory, two CD8 naive and one CD8 memory plate. Study findings and constraints: Of the naive CD4 clonotypes, about 5.4% were shared across several donors. Across subsets, estimated richness was generally greater for naive than for memory populations.

Sequences were obtained from naive CD4+ T cells sorted from blood. Subset reported: CD45RA+ positively selected. The chain has TRBV18 and TRBJ2-5, with 8 bases lining up with TRBD2. This sequence originates from a man aged 30 to 45 in good health. CDR3 residues: CASSPRTSLETQYF. The CDR3, as DNA: TGTGCCAGCTCACCACGGACTAGCTTGGAGACCCAGTACTTC.